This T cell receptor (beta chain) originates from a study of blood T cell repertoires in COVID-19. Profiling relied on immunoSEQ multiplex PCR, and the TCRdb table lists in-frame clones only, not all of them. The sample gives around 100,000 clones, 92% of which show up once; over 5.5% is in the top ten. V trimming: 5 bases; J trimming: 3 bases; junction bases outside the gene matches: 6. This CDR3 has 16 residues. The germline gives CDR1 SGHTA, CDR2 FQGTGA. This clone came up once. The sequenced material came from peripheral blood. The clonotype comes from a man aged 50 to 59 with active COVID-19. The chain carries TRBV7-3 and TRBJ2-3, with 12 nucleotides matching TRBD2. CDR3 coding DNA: TGTGCCAGCAGCCGGCTAGCGGGAGGGTGGACAGATACGCAGTATTTT. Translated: CASSRLAGGWTDTQYF. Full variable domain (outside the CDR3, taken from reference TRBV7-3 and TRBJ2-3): GAGVSQTPSNKVTEKGKYVELRCDPISGHTALYWYRQSLGQGPEFLIYFQGTGAADDSGLPNDRFFAVRPEGSVSTLKIQRTERGDSAVYLCASSRLAGGWTDTQYFGPGTRLTVL.